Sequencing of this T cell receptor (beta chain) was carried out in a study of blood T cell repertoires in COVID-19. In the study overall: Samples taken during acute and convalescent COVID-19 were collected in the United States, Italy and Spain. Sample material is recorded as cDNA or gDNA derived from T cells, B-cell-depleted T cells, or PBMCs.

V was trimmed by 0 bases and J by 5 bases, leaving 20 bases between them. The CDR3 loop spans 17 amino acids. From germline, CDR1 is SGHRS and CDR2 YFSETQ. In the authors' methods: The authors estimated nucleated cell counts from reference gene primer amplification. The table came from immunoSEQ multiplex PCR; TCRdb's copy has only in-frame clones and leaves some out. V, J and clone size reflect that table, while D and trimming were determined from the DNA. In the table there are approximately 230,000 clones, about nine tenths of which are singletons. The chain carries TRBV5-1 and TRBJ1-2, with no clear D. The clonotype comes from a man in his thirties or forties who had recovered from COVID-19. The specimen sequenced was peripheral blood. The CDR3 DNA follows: TGCGCCAGCAGCTTGGATAGCGGTCCTGCCCAAGGTTATGGCTACACCTTC. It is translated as CASSLDSGPAQGYGYTF.